This TCR beta chain was sequenced in a study of blood T cell repertoires in COVID-19. Study-wide background: COVID-19 samples, acute and convalescent, were from the United States, Italy and Spain. Sample material is recorded as cDNA or gDNA derived from T cells, B-cell-depleted T cells, or PBMCs.

Authors' processing steps: It was from reference gene primer amplification that nucleated cell counts were estimated. The table came from immunoSEQ multiplex PCR; TCRdb's copy has only in-frame clones and leaves some out. V, J and clone size are those of that table, while D and trimming were read from the DNA. In the table there are around 250,000 clones, 80% to 90% of which are singletons. Sequencing input: peripheral blood. The source of this sequence is a woman aged 25 to 45 with active or convalescent COVID-19.

The CDR3 protein is CASSIRNAGYTQYF. The CDR3 DNA reads as TGCGCCAGCAGTATCCGAAACGCAGGATATACGCAGTATTTT. The chain has TRBV23-1 and TRBJ2-3; D uncertain. TRBV23-1 is an ORF; its function is uncertain. V lost 5 bases, J lost 7 bases, and 16 bases lay in between. The CDR3 sequence is 14 residues long.